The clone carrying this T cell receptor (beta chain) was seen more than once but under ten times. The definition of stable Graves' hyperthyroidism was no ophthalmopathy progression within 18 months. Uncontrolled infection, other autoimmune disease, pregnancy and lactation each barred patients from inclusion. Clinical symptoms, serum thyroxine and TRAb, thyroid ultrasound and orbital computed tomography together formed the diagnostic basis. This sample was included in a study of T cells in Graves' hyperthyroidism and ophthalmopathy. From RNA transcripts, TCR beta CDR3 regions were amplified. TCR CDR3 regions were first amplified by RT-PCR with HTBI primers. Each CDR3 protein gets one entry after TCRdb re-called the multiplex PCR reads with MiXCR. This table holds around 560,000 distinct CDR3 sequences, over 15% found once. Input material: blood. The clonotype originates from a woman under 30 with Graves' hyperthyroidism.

The CDR3 nucleotides read TGCGCCAGCAGCCAAGAGACTTGGGCGAACGGGGGGACTGAAGATACGCAGTATTTT. Its translation is CASSQETWANGGTEDTQYF. This chain connects TRBV4-3 to TRBJ2-3; 7 bases match TRBD2. Germline assignment: CDR1 LGHNA and CDR2 YSLEER. The CDR3 is made up of 19 amino acids. The J segment lost 5 bases and the V segment lost 0 bases, leaving 17 bases of the junction unmatched.